This T cell receptor (beta chain) was captured by sequencing in a study of T cell repertoires in aging, cancer and after chemotherapy. Study at large: Paired samples before and after chemotherapy came from glioblastoma patients receiving temozolomide-based therapy.

The template was genomic DNA from peripheral blood, not RNA. Rearranged V-D-J TRB sequences were amplified with a mixed TRB-A/B primer pool. TCRdb re-called the multiplex PCR reads through MiXCR, storing one row per CDR3 protein. This table holds some 3,000 distinct CDR3 sequences, 27% found once. In its sample, this clonotype was seen a few times. The receptor comes from a human donor with a solid tumor. The sequencing sample was made of blood.

CDR3 sequence: CASSIIAGGETQYF. The CDR3 nucleotides are TGTGCCAGTAGTATAATCGCGGGAGGCGAGACCCAGTACTTC. The chain joins TRBV19 to TRBJ2-5; 8 bases line up with TRBD2. CDR1 is LNHDA, CDR2 SQIVND, per germline (reference sequence). The V and J ends lost 2 bases and 5 bases, in that order; junction bases with no gene match: 4. The CDR3 spans 14 residues.